The 15 T cell receptor beta chains listed next were all sequenced from one sample in a study of blood T cell repertoires in COVID-19. The assay was immunoSEQ multiplex PCR, and TCRdb's table has in-frame clones only and misses some. This table holds roughly 170,000 clones, around 80% found once. The sequenced sample was PBMCs or T cells enriched from blood (not recorded which). These receptors all stem from a man between 50 and 59 years old who had recovered from COVID-19.

CDR3 sequence: CASSRFRDYGDTGELFF. DNA for the CDR3: TGTGCCAGCAGTCGGTTCAGGGATTATGGAGACACCGGGGAGCTGTTTTTT. The chain combines TRBV14 with TRBJ2-2, with D possibly TRBD1 on 5 matching bases. Trimming stripped 6 bases from V and 3 bases from J, with 20 bases between. The CDR3 totals 17 residues. Germline V gene lookup returns CDR1 SGHDN and CDR2 FVKESK.

This chain connects TRBV5-6 to TRBJ2-3, with TRBD1 identical over 8 bases. The CDR3 sequence is 14 residues long. Losses at the gene ends were 3 bases for V and 4 bases for J; bases not matched to a gene: 4. Germline CDR1 reads SGHDT; CDR2 reads YYEEEE. The DNA for the CDR3 is TGTGCCAGCAGCTGGGGGACAGGTGCAGATACGCAGTATTTT. Amino acid sequence: CASSWGTGADTQYF. The variable domain in full, with the rest retrieved from reference TRBV5-6 and TRBJ2-3, is DAGVTQSPTHLIKTRGQQVTLRCSPKSGHDTVSWYQQALGQGPQFIFQYYEEEERQRGNFPDRFSGHQFPNYSSELNVNALLLGDSALYLCASSWGTGADTQYFGPGTRLTVL.

The chain joins TRBV19 to TRBJ1-2; D is unclear. The CDR3 contains 12 residues. Germline assignment: CDR1 LNHDA and CDR2 SQIVND (reference sequence). Trimming pared 7 bases from V and 8 bases from J, leaving 14 bases between. CDR3 protein: CASTMGGYGYTF. CDR3 DNA: TGTGCCAGTACCATGGGAGGGTACGGCTACACCTTC.

The genes are TRBV5-6 and TRBJ1-5; the D gene is possibly TRBD1 (6 bases). Deletions cut 2 bases from V and 2 bases from J, with 11 bases between. The CDR3 has 15 amino acids. Germline CDR1 and CDR2: SGHDT and YYEEEE. The CDR3 sequence: CASSFSGARNQPQHF. The CDR3, as DNA: TGTGCCAGCAGCTTTTCAGGGGCCCGCAATCAGCCCCAGCATTTT.

The chain combines TRBV4-1 with TRBJ2-5; TRBD1 matches 11 bases. The CDR3 is 16 amino acids. The germline gives CDR1 MGHRA, CDR2 YSYEKL. Trimming took 2 bases from V and 4 from J; bases not matched to a gene: 6. The chain's CDR3 is CASSQFGQGAIETQYF. The CDR3 nucleotides are TGCGCCAGCAGCCAATTCGGACAGGGGGCCATAGAGACCCAGTACTTC.

The chain employs TRBV10-3 and TRBJ2-1, with D maybe TRBD2 (6 bases). V gave up 0 bases and J gave up 5 bases, with 11 bases separating them. Germline loops: CDR1 ENHRY, CDR2 SYGVKD. The CDR3 consists of 15 residues. This chain's CDR3 is CAISESSGPNNEQFF. As DNA, the CDR3 is TGTGCCATCAGTGAGTCAAGCGGGCCTAACAATGAGCAGTTCTTC.

CDR3: CASSYPRTVDSPLHF. The CDR3 DNA is TGTGCCAGCAGTTACCCCCGCACGGTGGATTCACCCCTCCACTTT. The rearrangement uses TRBV6-2 or TRBV6-3 and TRBJ1-6, with D hard to call. CDR1 and CDR2 (germline): MNHEY, SVGEGT. Trimming left V 2 bases short and J 8 bases short, with 13 bases between. CDR3 size: 15 residues.

The chain has TRBV7-8 and TRBJ1-3; the D gene is possibly TRBD1 (6 bases). Germline loops: CDR1 SGHVS, CDR2 FQNEAQ. This CDR3 has 19 amino acids. V dropped 2 bases and J dropped 0 bases, with 20 bases sitting between them. CDR3 region: CASSLYDREGQASGNTIYF. CDR3 nucleotides: TGTGCCAGCAGCTTATACGACCGGGAGGGACAAGCCTCTGGAAACACCATATATTTT.

This chain uses TRBV5-6 with TRBJ2-7; a weak D match, TRBD2 (5 bases). Germline values: CDR1 SGHDT, CDR2 YYEEEE. Deletions cut 2 bases from V and 9 bases from J, with 15 bases between. This CDR3 contains 13 residues. CDR3 nucleotides: TGTGCCAGCAGCTTTTGGGGAGTTAATTGGCAGTACTTC. Translating it yields CASSFWGVNWQYF.

The chain couples TRBV5-5 to TRBJ2-1, with a tentative D call TRBD1 (6 bases). This CDR3 contains 13 residues. CDR1 SGHKS and CDR2 YYEKEE come from the germline V gene (reference sequence). The ends were cut back, 1 base at V and 8 bases at J, with 10 bases in the middle. CDR3 protein: CASSLQGHYEQFF. The CDR3, as DNA: TGTGCCAGCAGCTTGCAGGGGCACTATGAGCAGTTCTTC.

The rearrangement links TRBV6-5 to TRBJ1-2, with D possibly matching TRBD1 (5 bases). Germline lookup yields CDR1 MNHEY and CDR2 SVGAGI. The CDR3 contains 13 residues. Trimming left V 6 bases short and J 8 bases short, with 16 bases between. CDR3 DNA: TGTGCCAGCAGAGGGACTGATAGACTGGGCTACACCTTC. Its protein product is CASRGTDRLGYTF.

The chain combines TRBV24-1 with TRBJ2-1, with 9 bases aligning to TRBD1. V trimming: 4 bases; J trimming: 6 bases; junction bases outside the gene matches: 6. This CDR3 is built from 15 residues. The germline V gene encodes CDR1 KGHDR and CDR2 SFDVKD. Here the CDR3 reads CATSDRGTGRNEQFF. The CDR3 bases are TGTGCCACCAGTGACCGAGGGACAGGGCGCAATGAGCAGTTCTTC.

This sequence joins TRBV18 and TRBJ1-5, with a possible D match to TRBD1 (6 bases). The CDR3 sequence is 13 residues long. Germline V gene lookup returns CDR1 KGHSH and CDR2 LQKENI. V lost 6 bases to trimming and J lost 6 bases, with 12 bases between them. The CDR3 DNA follows: TGTGCCAGCTCTCCCGGGACAAGTCAGCCCCAGCATTTT. It translates to CASSPGTSQPQHF.

This rearrangement joins TRBV19 to TRBJ2-2; TRBD1 agrees at 8 bases. With V trimmed by 6 bases and J by 7 bases, 10 bases remained unmatched. The germline CDR1 and CDR2 sequences are LNHDA and SQIVND (reference sequence). This CDR3 has 15 amino acids. The CDR3 spells CASSRQGSYLGELFF. The CDR3 bases are TGTGCCAGTAGCAGACAGGGGAGTTATCTCGGGGAGCTGTTTTTT.

The CDR3 nucleotides are TGTGCCAGCAGCCAAGATATTAGGCGGGGCGGCACAGATACGCAGTATTTT. Amino acids: CASSQDIRRGGTDTQYF. This chain uses TRBV3-1 (or the pseudogene TRBV3-2) with TRBJ2-3, with D tentatively TRBD2 (6 bases). V was shortened by 0 bases and J by 1 base, with 14 bases between the two germline ends. This CDR3 is 17 amino acids long. CDR1 and CDR2 from the germline V gene are LGHDT and YNNKEL (reference sequence).